This record concerns one T cell receptor beta chain sequence. The sample comes from a study of blood T cell repertoires in COVID-19. Germline CDR1 GTSNPN, CDR2 SVGIG (reference sequence). V was cut by 2 bases and J by 6 bases, with 17 bases left in between. This CDR3 spans 15 amino acids. Profiled with immunoSEQ multiplex PCR; TCRdb holds only in-frame clones, not every one. The sample consists of around 110,000 clones, approximately 84% of them appearing once. The chain uses TRBV30 and TRBJ1-5, with a tentative D call TRBD1 (5 bases). The sequenced material came from peripheral blood. The sequence was obtained from a woman aged 60-70 years with acute or convalescent COVID-19. The CDR3 bases are TGTGCCTGGAGTCCGGGCGGGGGGTCGGGTCAGCCCCAGCATTTT. Translating it yields CAWSPGGGSGQPQHF.